Listed below are T cell receptor beta chains from one sample, sequenced in a study of vaccination and CD4 T cells after COVID-19. For these TCRs, the target antigens are not known. One entry per CDR3 protein results from TCRdb running MiXCR on the PCR reads. Of approximately 17,000 distinct CDR3 sequences listed, roughly half are singletons. The source material was CD4+ T cells from blood, cultured in vitro. Receptor source: a human donor who had recovered from COVID-19. Both conserved end residues are part of each CDR3. D genes are given only for firm matches. Expanded clones are given a class, and other clones once, few, many or no size at all.

j_gene | d_gene | v_gene | abundance | CDR3nt | CDR3aa
TRBJ2-2 | TRBD2 | TRBV6-1 | NA | TGTGCCAGCATCGGGACTAGAAGGTCCGGGGAGCTGTTTTTT | CASIGTRRSGELFF
TRBJ2-3 | TRBD2 | TRBV7-2 | few | TGTGCCAGCAGCTTAATCCGGGGGGGGCAAGGCACAGATACGCAGTATTTT | CASSLIRGGQGTDTQYF
TRBJ1-1 | NA | TRBV20-1 | NA | TGCAGTGCTAGTCCAGGGGCAGGGGACACTGAAGCTTTCTTT | CSASPGAGDTEAFF
TRBJ2-5 | TRBD2 | TRBV5-6 | few | TGTGCCAGCAGCCTAACTAGCGGAGGGGGGGAGACCCAGTACTTC | CASSLTSGGGETQYF
TRBJ1-1 | TRBD1 | TRBV6-1 | once | TGTGCCAGCAGTAAACACTACCTAGGACAGGGGAATTTGGTGAACACTGAAGCTTTCTTT | CASSKHYLGQGNLVNTEAFF
TRBJ1-1 | NA | TRBV6-1 | NA | TGTGCCAGCAGTGGGTACAGGCTCTACACTGAAGCTTTCTTT | CASSGYRLYTEAFF
TRBJ2-3 | TRBD2 | TRBV7-2 | NA | TGTGCCAGCAGCTTAGATCCGGCGGGAGCGGGCACAGATACGCAGTATTTT | CASSLDPAGAGTDTQYF
TRBJ1-1 | TRBD1 | TRBV18 | NA | TGTGCCAGCTCACCGACAACAGGGGACACTGAAGCTTTCTTT | CASSPTTGDTEAFF
TRBJ1-5 | NA | TRBV5-1 | few | TGCGCCAGCAGCTTGACGGGGGCAGATCAGCCCCAGCATTTT | CASSLTGADQPQHF
TRBJ1-6 | NA | TRBV4-3 | NA | TGCGCCAGCAGCCAACGCCCAGGTGGATATAATTCACCCCTCCACTTT | CASSQRPGGYNSPLHF
TRBJ1-5 | NA | TRBV18 | NA | TGTGCCAGCTCACCACAGGGGGTCGGCAATCAGCCCCAGCATTTT | CASSPQGVGNQPQHF
TRBJ1-6 | NA | TRBV11-3 | NA | TGTGCCAGCAGCTTAGTTCGTGATTCACCCCTCCACTTT | CASSLVRDSPLHF
TRBJ2-7 | NA | TRBV15 | NA | TGTGCCACCAGCAGAGACAGGAATACCTACGAGCAGTACTTC | CATSRDRNTYEQYF
TRBJ2-3 | TRBD2 | TRBV20-1 | NA | TGCAGTGCTAGACTTCACGCAGCGGGGGCCTACACAGATACGCAGTATTTT | CSARLHAAGAYTDTQYF
TRBJ1-1 | NA | TRBV7-9 | NA | TGTGCCAGCAGCCTGAGTTACACTGAAGCTTTCTTT | CASSLSYTEAFF
TRBJ1-2 | NA | TRBV27 | NA | TGTGCCAGCAGTTTCACTGCCAACTATGGCTACACCTTC | CASSFTANYGYTF
TRBJ2-3 | TRBD2 | TRBV11-3 | NA | TGTGCCAGCAGCCAAAAGACTAGCGGGGGACCCACAGATACGCAGTATTTT | CASSQKTSGGPTDTQYF
TRBJ2-2 | NA | TRBV15 | few | TGTGCCACCCTCGGGAATCCCGGGGAGCTGTTTTTT | CATLGNPGELFF
TRBJ1-3 | NA | TRBV28 | NA | TGTGCCAGCAGTTTATTTACAGGAGGCGCTGGAAACACCATATATTTT | CASSLFTGGAGNTIYF
TRBJ1-2 | NA | TRBV6-1 | NA | TGTGCCAGCAACAACGGGGGTTCTGGCTACACCTTC | CASNNGGSGYTF
TRBJ2-5 | NA | TRBV11-3 | NA | TGTGCCAGCAGCTCCACTTCGGGGCCAGAAGAGACCCAGTACTTC | CASSSTSGPEETQYF
TRBJ1-5 | NA | TRBV6-2/TRBV6-3 | NA | TGTGCCAGCAGTTCCTTGTCAGGACATCAGCCCCAGCATTTT | CASSSLSGHQPQHF
TRBJ2-7 | TRBD2 | TRBV7-2 | few | TGTGCCAGCAGCTCCGGACTAGCGGTAGGGGAGCAGTACTTC | CASSSGLAVGEQYF
TRBJ2-5 | NA | TRBV7-2 | NA | TGTGCCAGCAGCTTAAATCAGGGAGAGACCCAGTACTTC | CASSLNQGETQYF
TRBJ2-3 | NA | TRBV7-3 | NA | TGTGCCAGCAGCCCCCCTGGACACTATACGCAGTATTTT | CASSPPGHYTQYF
TRBJ1-6 | NA | TRBV19 | NA | TGTGCCAGTAGTGGGGGCAGGCAATATAATTCACCCCTCCACTTT | CASSGGRQYNSPLHF
TRBJ2-7 | TRBD1 | TRBV25-1 | few | TGTGCCAGCAGTGAACAGGGGGTCTACGAGCAGTACTTC | CASSEQGVYEQYF
TRBJ2-5 | NA | TRBV30 | once | TGTGCCTGGAGTGTGGGCGGTTCTGAGACCCAGTACTTC | CAWSVGGSETQYF
TRBJ1-5 | NA | TRBV2 | NA | TGTGCCAGCAGTTGGGGGAGCAGGGATCAGCCCCAGCATTTT | CASSWGSRDQPQHF
TRBJ1-2 | NA | TRBV11-2 | few | TGTGCCAGCAGCCCCGACACTAACTATGGCTACACCTTC | CASSPDTNYGYTF
TRBJ1-2 | NA | TRBV5-6 | NA | TGTGCCAGCAGCTACCTCAGGGGCGCGCATGGCTACACCTTC | CASSYLRGAHGYTF
TRBJ2-5 | NA | TRBV20-1 | NA | TGCAGTGCTAGAGACGCGGGCAAGGGTTCAGAGACCCAGTACTTC | CSARDAGKGSETQYF
TRBJ1-1 | NA | TRBV29-1 | NA | TGCAGCGTTCATGAGTCCACTGAAGCTTTCTTT | CSVHESTEAFF
TRBJ2-5 | NA | TRBV24-1 | few | TGTGCCACCAGTGACCCGGGATTGGGTCAAGAGACCCAGTACTTC | CATSDPGLGQETQYF
TRBJ2-3 | TRBD2 | TRBV28 | NA | TGTGCCAGCGAAATAGCGGGGGGGGTAGATACGCAGTATTTT | CASEIAGGVDTQYF
TRBJ1-6 | NA | TRBV11-2 | NA | TGTGCCAGCAGCCTTAATTCACCCCTCCACTTT | CASSLNSPLHF
TRBJ1-1 | TRBD1 | TRBV6-5 | few | TGTGCCAGCAGTTACACGGGGGGACAGGCGAACACTGAAGCTTTCTTT | CASSYTGGQANTEAFF
TRBJ2-5 | NA | TRBV6-1 | NA | TGTGCCAGCACCATCCCGGCCGGGACATCGGACGAGACCCAGTACTTC | CASTIPAGTSDETQYF
TRBJ1-6 | TRBD1 | TRBV25-1 | NA | TGTGCCAGCAGTCCGGGACAGGGCTTTGGTTCACCCCTCCACTTT | CASSPGQGFGSPLHF
TRBJ2-2 | TRBD2 | TRBV19 | NA | TGTGCCAGTGGGCTAGCGGGAGTCGGGGAGCTGTTTTTT | CASGLAGVGELFF
TRBJ2-7 | TRBD2 | TRBV5-1 | NA | TGCGCCAGCAGCTCCGAGACTAGCGGTTCCTACGAGCAGTACTTC | CASSSETSGSYEQYF
TRBJ2-5 | NA | TRBV25-1 | NA | TGTGCCAGCAGGGGATTTAGGGGGTCCCAAGAGACCCAGTACTTC | CASRGFRGSQETQYF
TRBJ1-5 | NA | TRBV6-1 | NA | TGTGCCAGCAGTGAAGTGCCAGGGCTAGGGCCCCAGCATTTT | CASSEVPGLGPQHF
TRBJ1-1 | NA | TRBV6-5 | NA | TGTGCCAGCAGTTTCCCTAACACTGGACAGGAAGCTTTCTTT | CASSFPNTGQEAFF
TRBJ1-6 | TRBD1 | TRBV4-1 | NA | TGCGCCAGCAGCCAATTACAGGGGGCGCGCAATTCACCCCTCCACTTT | CASSQLQGARNSPLHF
TRBJ1-2 | NA | TRBV7-3 | once | TGTGCCAGCAGCTTGATGGCCAGGCCGACTAACTATGGCTACACCTTC | CASSLMARPTNYGYTF
TRBJ1-3 | NA | TRBV6-2/TRBV6-3 | NA | TGTGCCAGCAGTTACAACTACGGGACGCGCGGAAACACCATATATTTT | CASSYNYGTRGNTIYF
TRBJ2-5 | NA | TRBV7-2 | few | TGTGCCAGCAGCTTCAACAGGGGGGGAGAGACCCAGTACTTC | CASSFNRGGETQYF
TRBJ1-5 | NA | TRBV2 | NA | TGTGCCAGCACGGCACAGGGCTCTCATCAGCCCCAGCATTTT | CASTAQGSHQPQHF
TRBJ2-7 | NA | TRBV20-1 | NA | TGCAGTGCTGTGGACGCCCGACGGTTATACGAGCAGTACTTC | CSAVDARRLYEQYF
TRBJ1-1 | TRBD1 | TRBV7-9 | NA | TGTGCCAGCAGCTTTCAGGAGGGGGCGCGCACTGAAGCTTTCTTT | CASSFQEGARTEAFF
TRBJ2-5 | NA | TRBV11-3 | NA | TGTGCCAGCAGCTTAGGGCTTACCCAGTACTTC | CASSLGLTQYF
TRBJ2-7 | TRBD2 | TRBV2 | NA | TGTGCCAGCAGTGGTGGACTAGCGGGGGGGCAGGAGCAGTACTTC | CASSGGLAGGQEQYF